Listed here are 25 T cell receptor beta chains from one sample, sequenced in a study of control samples from healthy donors and cancer patients. Here immunoSEQ multiplex PCR was the method, and the copy in TCRdb shows in-frame clones only, minus some. The sample records about 54,000 clones, 95% to 97% being singletons. The sequenced sample was blood. These receptors were obtained from a woman in her 30s in good health.

The CDR3 here is CASSSNLGANVLTF. In nucleotides, the CDR3 is TGCGCCAGCAGCTCCAACCTTGGGGCCAACGTCCTGACTTTC. V gene TRBV5-1 combines with J gene TRBJ2-6; no clear D gene. V lost 3 bases and J lost 3, with 7 bases in between. CDR1 and CDR2 (germline): SGHRS, YFSETQ. The CDR3 contains 14 residues.

The V and J genes are TRBV4-2 and TRBJ2-1; TRBD2 is a possible D gene (5 bases). Trimming cost V 0 bases and J 7 bases, with 13 bases left between them. The germline V gene has CDR1 LGHNA and CDR2 YNFKEQ. The CDR3 covers 15 residues. The CDR3 spells CASSQEGLLGNEQFF. In nucleotides, the CDR3 is TGTGCCAGCAGCCAAGAAGGACTCCTGGGTAATGAGCAGTTCTTC.

The chain carries TRBV5-1 and TRBJ1-1; D gene unclear. Trimming took off 0 bases at V and 0 bases at J, with 12 bases between the two ends. The CDR3 is 16 amino acids. The germline V gene encodes CDR1 SGHRS and CDR2 YFSETQ. For the CDR3, the DNA is TGCGCCAGCAGCTTGGGTAGGGCGATCTTGAACACTGAAGCTTTCTTT. Translated: CASSLGRAILNTEAFF.

The gene calls are TRBV5-4 and TRBJ1-1; unclear D gene. This CDR3 is built from 15 residues. Germline assignment: CDR1 SGHNT and CDR2 YYREEE (reference sequence). Trimming shortened V by 3 bases and J by 1 base, and 13 bases separated the two germline ends. As DNA, the CDR3 is TGTGCCAGCAGCTCCCTTGGGAGCCCGAACACTGAAGCTTTCTTT. Its translation: CASSSLGSPNTEAFF.

The rearrangement links TRBV25-1 to TRBJ2-1; possibly TRBD1 for D (5 bases). Germline CDR1 reads MGHDK; CDR2 reads SYGVNS. CDR3 length equals 13 residues. V dropped 4 bases and J dropped 7 bases, with 11 bases sitting between them. CDR3 residues: CASSVGLLNEQFF. The CDR3 coding sequence is TGTGCCAGCAGTGTGGGGCTTTTGAATGAGCAGTTCTTC.

V is TRBV20-1 and J is TRBJ1-5; D not certain. This CDR3 comprises 10 residues. Germline lookup yields CDR1 DFQATT and CDR2 SNEGSKA (reference sequence). The CDR3: CRGLYQPQHF. CDR3 DNA sequence: TGCAGGGGTCTATATCAGCCCCAGCATTTT.

V is TRBV3-1 (or the pseudogene TRBV3-2) and J is TRBJ2-7; no firm D call. This CDR3 has 18 amino acids. Trimming took off 8 bases at V and 2 bases at J, with 28 bases between the two ends. Germline V gene data show CDR1 as LGHDT and CDR2 as YNNKEL (reference sequence). CDR3 bases: TGTGCCAGCGATTATAGTGGGGTAGCACCTGACCCCACCTACGAGCAGTACTTC. This codes for CASDYSGVAPDPTYEQYF.

CDR3 coding DNA: TGCGCCAGCAGCCAAGGGGTGGGGGGAAACACCATATATTTT. Translated: CASSQGVGGNTIYF. This chain uses TRBV4-1 with TRBJ1-3; no firm D call. The V gene's germline CDR1 is MGHRA and CDR2 YSYEKL. There are 14 residues in the CDR3. V lost 1 base and J lost 4, with 8 bases in between.

The chain has TRBV15 and TRBJ1-1, with 8 bases identical to TRBD1. The CDR3 has 15 residues. Germline-derived CDR1 and CDR2 are LNHNV and YYDKDF (reference sequence). The ends lost 5 bases at V and 0 bases at J; junction bases unmatched: 5. This chain's CDR3 is CATSSDRAVNTEAFF. CDR3 in DNA: TGTGCCACCAGCTCGGACAGGGCTGTGAACACTGAAGCTTTCTTT.

The chain links TRBV6-5 to TRBJ1-2; D unclear. The CDR3 runs to 11 residues. V lost 10 bases, J lost 4 bases, and 10 bases lay in between. The germline CDR1 and CDR2 sequences are MNHEY and SVGAGI. Here the CDR3 reads CATTFRYGYTF. In nucleotides, the CDR3 is TGTGCCACCACGTTCCGCTATGGCTACACCTTC.

J is TRBJ1-3 and V is TRBV5-1; weak D call: TRBD1 (6 bases). From germline, CDR1 is SGHRS and CDR2 YFSETQ. CDR3 length: 17 residues. Trimming cost V 2 bases and J 0 bases, with 15 bases left between them. The CDR3 DNA reads as TGCGCCAGCAGCTTAATGACAGGACTTACCTCTGGAAACACCATATATTTT. It encodes CASSLMTGLTSGNTIYF.

The rearrangement links TRBV27 to TRBJ1-1, with a weak D call TRBD1 (6 bases). Trimming stripped 6 bases from V and 0 bases from J, with 14 bases between. CDR1 and CDR2 (germline): MNHEY, SMNVEV (reference sequence). This CDR3 has 15 amino acids. For the CDR3, the DNA is TGTGCCAGCAGGGGGCGGGGGGCGGTGAACACTGAAGCTTTCTTT. Amino acid sequence: CASRGRGAVNTEAFF.

V gene TRBV9 combines with J gene TRBJ1-3, with a weak D call TRBD1 (5 bases). The CDR3 totals 16 residues. Trimming stripped 3 bases from V and 0 bases from J, with 13 bases between. Looked up from germline, CDR1 is SGDLS and CDR2 is YYNGEE. This CDR3 reads CASSALGGDSGNTIYF. DNA of the CDR3: TGTGCCAGCAGCGCCCTCGGGGGGGACTCTGGAAACACCATATATTTT. The full variable domain, rest sourced from reference TRBV9 and TRBJ1-3, is DSGVTQTPKHLITATGQRVTLRCSPRSGDLSVYWYQQSLDQGLQFLIQYYNGEERAKGNILERFSAQQFPDLHSELNLSSLELGDSALYFCASSALGGDSGNTIYFGEGSWLTVV.

The chain joins TRBV2 to TRBJ2-1, with 7 bases lining up with TRBD2. Germline trimming cut 3 bases from V and 0 bases from J; bases unmatched to any gene: 11. The CDR3 is 18 amino acids. CDR1 is SNHLY and CDR2 is FYNNEI in the germline V gene. The CDR3 DNA sequence: TGTGCCAGCAGTGACCCCCTTTTGACTAGCCCCTCCTACAATGAGCAGTTCTTC. This codes for CASSDPLLTSPSYNEQFF.

The chain combines TRBV15 with TRBJ2-6; no reliable D call. The CDR3 has 16 amino acids. Germline V CDR1 and CDR2: LNHNV, YYDKDF (reference sequence). Trimming took 0 bases from V and 0 from J, leaving 6 bases between them. In DNA, the CDR3 is TGTGCCACCAGCAGAGATTCAGGCTCTGGGGCCAACGTCCTGACTTTC. Translated: CATSRDSGSGANVLTF.

The DNA for the CDR3 is TGTGCCAGCACCCCTCGCGGGTGGGCAGATACGCAGTATTTT. It encodes CASTPRGWADTQYF. V usage is TRBV28 and J usage is TRBJ2-3; D is perhaps TRBD2 (5 bases). V was trimmed by 7 bases and J by 4 bases, leaving 15 bases between them. CDR3 length equals 14 residues. From germline, CDR1 is MDHEN and CDR2 SYDVKM.

The V and J genes are TRBV4-1 and TRBJ2-7; TRBD1 matches 9 bases. This CDR3 region has 17 residues. J lost 5 bases, V lost 4 bases, and 15 bases had no gene match. Germline V lookup: CDR1 MGHRA, CDR2 YSYEKL. The CDR3: CASSPKQPGQGIHEQYF. Written as DNA, the CDR3 is TGCGCCAGCAGCCCGAAACAACCGGGACAGGGTATCCACGAGCAGTACTTC.

The V call is TRBV29-1, the J call TRBJ2-3; the match to TRBD2 covers 14 bases. In germline, CDR1 is SQVTM, CDR2 ANQGSEA. Trimming removed 6 bases from V and 5 bases from J; junction bases left unmatched: 4. This CDR3 is 14 amino acids long. CDR3 residues: CSVGGLAGVDTQYF. The CDR3, as DNA: TGCAGCGTGGGGGGACTAGCGGGAGTAGATACGCAGTATTTT.

This chain connects TRBV28 to TRBJ2-4; 9 bases line up with TRBD1. V was pared by 5 bases and J by 6 bases, with 8 bases of the junction left unmatched. From germline, CDR1 is MDHEN and CDR2 SYDVKM. The CDR3 is 15 amino acids. This CDR3 reads CASSTPGQGRNIQYF. In DNA, the CDR3 is TGTGCCAGCAGTACCCCGGGACAGGGTCGAAACATTCAGTACTTC.

The V gene is TRBV6-1, the J gene TRBJ1-3; possibly TRBD1 for D (5 bases). V was pared by 1 base and J by 0 bases, with 10 bases between. Germline V gives CDR1 MNHNS, CDR2 SASEGT. CDR3 length: 16 residues. In DNA, the CDR3 is TGTGCCAGCAGTGAAGGGTGGAGGGGCTCTGGAAACACCATATATTTT. Residues: CASSEGWRGSGNTIYF.

J is TRBJ2-2 and V is TRBV5-4; D uncertain. CDR3 length: 13 residues. Trimming took off 4 bases at V and 7 bases at J, with 11 bases between the two ends. Germline CDR1 reads SGHNT; CDR2 reads YYREEE (reference sequence). The CDR3, as DNA: TGTGCCAGCAGCCACGGAACAATCGGGGAGCTGTTTTTT. Protein: CASSHGTIGELFF. The whole variable domain, filled in from reference TRBV5-4 and TRBJ2-2, reads ETGVTQSPTHLIKTRGQQVTLRCSSQSGHNTVSWYQQALGQGPQFIFQYYREEENGRGNFPPRFSGLQFPNYSSELNVNALELDDSALYLCASSHGTIGELFFGEGSRLTVL.

J is TRBJ1-1 and V is TRBV12-3 or TRBV12-4, with D possibly TRBD1 on 5 matching bases. There are 13 residues in the CDR3. With 3 bases removed from V and 5 bases from J, the gap between germline ends came to 10 bases. The CDR3 DNA sequence: TGTGCCAGCAGTTTGGGAGGGGTGACTGAAGCTTTCTTT. Its protein product is CASSLGGVTEAFF.

The chain is built from TRBV24-1 and TRBJ2-6; 11 bases fit TRBD1. Unmatched junction bases numbered 14, after V lost 9 bases and J lost 2 bases. The CDR3 loop spans 19 amino acids. The germline V gene has CDR1 KGHDR and CDR2 SFDVKD. For the CDR3, the DNA is TGTGCCACCCCTATCCAGTGGACAGGGGGCCTTCCTGGGGCCAACGTCCTGACTTTC. Protein product: CATPIQWTGGLPGANVLTF.

This clone was counted once. The V gene is TRBV12-3 or TRBV12-4, the J gene TRBJ2-7; D gene unclear. V lost 3 bases and J 3 bases, leaving 6 bases between the germline ends. The CDR3 is made up of 12 amino acids. The DNA of the CDR3 is TGTGCCAGCAGTTTTTCTATCTACGAGCAGTACTTC. Its translation is CASSFSIYEQYF.

V is TRBV28 and J is TRBJ2-2; D is possibly TRBD1 (5 bases). From germline, CDR1 is MDHEN and CDR2 SYDVKM. The CDR3 totals 16 residues. V was clipped by 4 bases and J by 0 bases, with 12 bases between them. The chain's CDR3 is CASSSVRTTNTGELFF. The DNA for the CDR3 is TGTGCCAGCAGTTCAGTAAGGACAACGAACACCGGGGAGCTGTTTTTT.